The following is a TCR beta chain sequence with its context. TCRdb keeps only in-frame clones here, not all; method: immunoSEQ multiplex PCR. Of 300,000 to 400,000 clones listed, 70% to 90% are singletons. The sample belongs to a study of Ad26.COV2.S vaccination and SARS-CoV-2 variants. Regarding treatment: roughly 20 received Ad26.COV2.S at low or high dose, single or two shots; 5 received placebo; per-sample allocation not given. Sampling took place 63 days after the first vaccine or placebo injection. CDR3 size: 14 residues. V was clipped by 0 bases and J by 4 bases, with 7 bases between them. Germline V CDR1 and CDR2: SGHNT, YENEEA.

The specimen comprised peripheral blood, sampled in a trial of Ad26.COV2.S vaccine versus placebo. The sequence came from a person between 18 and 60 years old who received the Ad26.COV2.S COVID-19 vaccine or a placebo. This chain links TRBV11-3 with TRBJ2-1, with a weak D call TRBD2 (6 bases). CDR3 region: CASSLEAGYNEQFF. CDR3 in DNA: TGTGCCAGCAGCTTAGAGGCGGGGTACAATGAGCAGTTCTTC.